This T cell receptor beta chain was documented in a study of blood T cell repertoires in COVID-19. On the study more broadly: The origin of the acute and convalescent COVID-19 samples was the United States, Italy and Spain. T cells, B-cell-depleted T cells, or PBMCs supplied cDNA or gDNA.

Germline CDR1 MDHEN, CDR2 SYDVKM. V gave up 3 bases and J gave up 5 bases, with 10 bases separating them. The CDR3 extends over 14 amino acids. Under the authors' procedure: Scientists estimated how many nucleated cells there were by amplifying reference gene primers. Sequenced by immunoSEQ multiplex PCR; TCRdb stores in-frame clones only, minus some. The D gene and trimming were derived from the DNA, and the V and J assignments and clone size from that table. There are tens of thousands of clones in the sample; roughly 79% occur only once, and approximately 5.7% lies in the top ten. Sequencing was done on a sample of peripheral blood. The gene calls are TRBV28 and TRBJ1-4, with a tentative D call TRBD1 (6 bases). This TCR derives from a woman aged 60 to 75 with acute or convalescent COVID-19. CDR3 sequence reads: CASSFQGRNEKLFF. CDR3 sequence (DNA): TGTGCCAGCAGTTTTCAGGGGCGGAATGAAAAACTGTTTTTT.